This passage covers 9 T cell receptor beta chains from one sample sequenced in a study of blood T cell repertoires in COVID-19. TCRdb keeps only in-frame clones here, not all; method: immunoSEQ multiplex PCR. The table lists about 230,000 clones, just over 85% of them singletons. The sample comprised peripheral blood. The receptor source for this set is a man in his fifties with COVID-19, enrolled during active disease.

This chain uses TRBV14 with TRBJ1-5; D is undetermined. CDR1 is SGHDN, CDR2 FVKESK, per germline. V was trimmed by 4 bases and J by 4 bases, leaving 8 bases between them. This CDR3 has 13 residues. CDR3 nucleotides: TGTGCCAGCAGCCTAAGCGGGAATCAGCCCCAGCATTTT. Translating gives CASSLSGNQPQHF.

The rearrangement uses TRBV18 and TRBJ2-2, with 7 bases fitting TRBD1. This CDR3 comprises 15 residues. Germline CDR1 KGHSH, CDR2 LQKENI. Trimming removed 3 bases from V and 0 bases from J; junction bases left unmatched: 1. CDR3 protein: CASSPGQANTGELFF. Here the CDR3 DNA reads TGTGCCAGCTCACCTGGACAGGCGAACACCGGGGAGCTGTTTTTT.

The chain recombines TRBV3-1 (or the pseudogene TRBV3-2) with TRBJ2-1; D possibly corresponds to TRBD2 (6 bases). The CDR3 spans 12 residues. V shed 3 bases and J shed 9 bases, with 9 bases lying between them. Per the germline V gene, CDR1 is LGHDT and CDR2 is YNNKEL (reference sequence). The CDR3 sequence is CASSQGTPEQFF. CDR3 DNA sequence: TGTGCCAGCAGCCAGGGGACTCCTGAGCAGTTCTTC.

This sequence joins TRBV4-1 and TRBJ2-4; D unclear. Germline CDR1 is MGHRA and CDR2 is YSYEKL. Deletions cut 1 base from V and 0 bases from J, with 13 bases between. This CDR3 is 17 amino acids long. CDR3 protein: CASSQGQAGSAKNIQYF. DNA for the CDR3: TGCGCCAGCAGCCAAGGTCAGGCAGGTTCAGCCAAAAACATTCAGTACTTC.

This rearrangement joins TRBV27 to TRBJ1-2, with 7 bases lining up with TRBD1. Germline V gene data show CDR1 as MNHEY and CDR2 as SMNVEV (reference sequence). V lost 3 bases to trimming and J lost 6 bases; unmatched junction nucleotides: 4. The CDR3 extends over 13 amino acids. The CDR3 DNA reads TGTGCCAGCAGTTTGCGACAGGGTAATGGCTACACCTTC. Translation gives CASSLRQGNGYTF.

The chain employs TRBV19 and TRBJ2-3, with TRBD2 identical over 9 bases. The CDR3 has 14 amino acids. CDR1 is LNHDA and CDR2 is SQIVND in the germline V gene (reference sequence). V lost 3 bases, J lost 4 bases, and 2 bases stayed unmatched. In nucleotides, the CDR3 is TGTGCCAGTAGTATCGCTAGCGGGGCAGATACGCAGTATTTT. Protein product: CASSIASGADTQYF.

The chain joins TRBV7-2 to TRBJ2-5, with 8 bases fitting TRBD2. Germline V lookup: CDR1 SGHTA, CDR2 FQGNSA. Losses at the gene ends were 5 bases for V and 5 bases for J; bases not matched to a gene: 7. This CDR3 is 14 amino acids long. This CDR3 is CASSLTVAGETQYF. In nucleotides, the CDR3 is TGTGCCAGCAGCCTGACCGTAGCGGGGGAGACCCAGTACTTC. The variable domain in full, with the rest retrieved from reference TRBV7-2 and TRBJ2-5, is GAGVSQSPSNKVTEKGKDVELRCDPISGHTALYWYRQSLGQGLEFLIYFQGNSAPDKSGLPSDRFSAERTGGSVSTLTIQRTQQEDSAVYLCASSLTVAGETQYFGPGTRLLVL.

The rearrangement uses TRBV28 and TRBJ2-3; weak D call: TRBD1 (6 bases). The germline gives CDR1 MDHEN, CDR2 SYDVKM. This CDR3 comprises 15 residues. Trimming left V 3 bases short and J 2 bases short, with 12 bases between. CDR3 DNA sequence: TGTGCCAGCAGTTTTGGGCAGGGGTTCACAGATACGCAGTATTTT. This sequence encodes CASSFGQGFTDTQYF.

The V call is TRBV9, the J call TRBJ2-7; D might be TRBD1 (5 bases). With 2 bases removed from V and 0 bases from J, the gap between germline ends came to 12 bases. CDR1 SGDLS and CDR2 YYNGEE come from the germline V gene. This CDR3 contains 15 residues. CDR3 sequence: CASSVDRGYSYEQYF. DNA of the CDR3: TGTGCCAGCAGCGTTGATAGGGGCTACTCCTACGAGCAGTACTTC.